These 30 T cell receptor beta chains came from one sample sequenced in a study of blood T cells in healthy people across ages. A sample-barcoded 5' primer and a J-beta primer mix were used in a second PCR of roughly 7 to 11 cycles. TCRdb reprocessed the 5' RACE reads with MiXCR, giving one entry per CDR3 protein. Of 900,000 to 950,000 distinct CDR3 sequences in the sample, about 28% were seen once. These data are also associated with another study on T cells of mothers and their children.

The sequencing input was blood. Receptors originate from a woman aged 40 to 50 in good health.

There are many counts of this clonotype. V is TRBV3-1 and J is TRBJ2-5; no definite D call. V lost 2 bases to trimming and J lost 10 bases, with 8 bases between them. The CDR3 is made up of 11 amino acids. Germline values: CDR1 LGHDT, CDR2 YNNKEL (reference sequence). The DNA for the CDR3 is TGTGCCAGCAGCCAATCGAACATCCAGTACTTC. Protein product: CASSQSNIQYF.

The chain links TRBV20-1 to TRBJ2-7; 8 nucleotides agree with TRBD1. Germline V CDR1 and CDR2: DFQATT, SNEGSKA (reference sequence). J gave up 3 bases and V 1 base, and 8 bases lay outside the gene matches. CDR3 length: 15 amino acids. This CDR3 reads CSARGDRGHGYEQYF. The CDR3 coding sequence is TGCAGTGCTAGAGGTGACAGGGGCCATGGCTACGAGCAGTACTTC.

This rearrangement joins TRBV7-2 to TRBJ2-7; TRBD1 agrees at 7 bases. TRBJ2-5 explains the end of the DNA better; the J call may be wrong. The CDR3 contains 15 residues. CDR1 and CDR2 (germline): SGHTA, FQGNSA. CDR3 loop: CASTPRWDSSETQYF. The CDR3 DNA reads TGTGCCAGCACCCCGAGGTGGGACAGTAGCGAGACCCAGTACTTC.

In this sample, this clonotype turned up many times. The chain couples TRBV4-1 to TRBJ2-3; 14 bases map to TRBD2. This CDR3 contains 17 residues. The trim removed 0 bases at V and 4 bases at J, leaving 3 bases unmatched. The germline V gene encodes CDR1 MGHRA and CDR2 YSYEKL. Here the CDR3 DNA reads TGCGCCAGCAGCCAAGATGGACTAGCGGGGGGATCAGATACGCAGTATTTT. Amino acids: CASSQDGLAGGSDTQYF.

This clonotype has a handful of counts. The rearrangement links TRBV28 to TRBJ2-7; unclear D gene. V dropped 7 bases and J dropped 3 bases, with 19 bases sitting between them. Germline CDR1 and CDR2: MDHEN and SYDVKM. The CDR3 sequence is 15 residues long. CDR3 amino acids: CASNPAQYVLYEQYF. The CDR3, as DNA: TGTGCCAGCAACCCGGCACAGTACGTCCTCTACGAGCAGTACTTC. The complete variable domain, with remaining parts taken from reference TRBV28 and TRBJ2-7, reads DVKVTQSSRYLVKRTGEKVFLECVQDMDHENMFWYRQDPGLGLRLIYFSYDVKMKEKGDIPEGYSVSREKKERFSLILESASTNQTSMYLCASNPAQYVLYEQYFGPGTRLTVT.

A remark on this clonotype: A read error may be the cause here, since a much bigger clone is one base away. V usage is TRBV12-3 or TRBV12-4 and J usage is TRBJ2-7; no clear D. The CDR3 is 12 amino acids. Trimming removed 0 bases from V and 12 bases from J, with 12 bases in between. For the CDR3, the DNA is TGTGCCAGCAGTTTAGCGGGAAAGACCCTGTACTTC. It is translated as CASSLAGKTLYF.

This clonotype is judged medium-sized. This rearrangement joins TRBV29-1 to TRBJ2-7, with D hard to call. CDR3 size: 12 residues. Germline CDR1 SQVTM, CDR2 ANQGSEA. V was cut by 2 bases and J by 6 bases, with 11 bases left in between. The CDR3 DNA sequence: TGCAGCGTTGAACTATGGGGATCCGAGCAGTACTTC. Translation: CSVELWGSEQYF.

This clonotype was found many times. The V gene is TRBV25-1, the J gene TRBJ2-4; 7 nucleotides align to TRBD1. CDR3 size: 14 residues. Germline values: CDR1 MGHDK, CDR2 SYGVNS. The junction had 6 bases not matched to a gene; V was cut back by 3 bases and J by 7 bases. Here the CDR3 DNA reads TGTGCCAGCAGTGATGTGGGACAGAAGAACATTCAGTACTTC. It is translated as CASSDVGQKNIQYF.

The chain joins TRBV2 to TRBJ2-7; TRBD2 aligns across 12 bases. CDR1 and CDR2 (germline): SNHLY, FYNNEI. J was trimmed by 0 bases and V by 7 bases; bases with no gene match: 7. CDR3 length equals 16 residues. CDR3 bases: TGTGCCAGCACTAGCGGGGGGGCCCTGATCTCCTACGAGCAGTACTTC. The encoded protein is CASTSGGALISYEQYF.

With regard to this clonotype: A much larger clone differs by one base, so this may be a read error. The chain recombines TRBV20-1 with TRBJ2-3; TRBD1 aligns across 7 bases. This CDR3 spans 15 amino acids. V lost 8 bases, J lost 2 bases, and 13 bases stayed unmatched. Germline assignment: CDR1 DFQATT and CDR2 SNEGSKA (reference sequence). CDR3 coding DNA: TGCAGTACTGCAGACCGGGACAGACTCACAGATACGCAGTATTTT. Amino acids: CSTADRDRLTDTQYF.

The sample holds many counts of this clonotype. The V gene is TRBV7-2, the J gene TRBJ2-7; TRBD2 matches at 9 bases. J lost 5 bases, V lost 5 bases, and 4 bases had no gene match. The CDR3 extends over 13 amino acids. Germline V CDR1 and CDR2: SGHTA, FQGNSA. The CDR3 DNA is TGTGCCAGCAGCACCGGGACTAGCAACGAGCAGTACTTC. Protein sequence: CASSTGTSNEQYF.

About this clonotype itself: The junction departs from germline at one end; a sequencing error may be responsible. The chain combines TRBV29-1 with TRBJ2-3; possibly TRBD2 for D (6 bases). CDR3 length: 15 residues. Germline lookup yields CDR1 SQVTM and CDR2 ANQGSEA. Here the CDR3 reads CSVEGGALLTDTQYF. The CDR3 DNA reads as TGCAGCGTCGAAGGAGGGGCCCTCCTCACAGATACGCAGTATTTT.

The genes are TRBV28 and TRBJ1-5, with TRBD1 matching over 9 bases. Per the germline V gene, CDR1 is MDHEN and CDR2 is SYDVKM. The length of the CDR3 is 16 residues. V dropped 1 base and J dropped 5; count of bases not matched to a gene: 6. The CDR3, as DNA: TGTGCCAGCAGTTTATTACCTCACAGGGGGCATCAGCCCCAGCATTTT. Translating it yields CASSLLPHRGHQPQHF.

This clonotype was recorded many times. This chain joins TRBV29-1 and TRBJ2-7, with 7 bases aligning to TRBD2. Germline V gene lookup returns CDR1 SQVTM and CDR2 ANQGSEA. The V and J ends lost 0 bases and 3 bases, in that order; junction bases with no gene match: 11. The CDR3 sequence is 16 residues long. CDR3 coding DNA: TGCAGCGTTGAAGATGTACGGGGACTACAAAACTACGAGCAGTACTTC. Translated, it gives CSVEDVRGLQNYEQYF.

The table lists this clonotype with many counts. The chain joins TRBV27 to TRBJ2-1, with D possibly being TRBD1 (5 bases). CDR1 is MNHEY, CDR2 SMNVEV, per germline (reference sequence). Trimming took off 5 bases at V and 7 bases at J, with 18 bases between the two ends. There are 15 residues in the CDR3. The CDR3 DNA reads TGTGCCAGCAGTGGGGCGTTAGGGGCGAGGAATGAGCAGTTCTTC. It is translated as CASSGALGARNEQFF.

The chain has TRBV29-1 and TRBJ1-1, with D tentatively TRBD1 (6 bases). V shed 3 bases and J shed 0 bases, with 11 bases lying between them. This CDR3 comprises 14 residues. CDR1 and CDR2 (germline): SQVTM, ANQGSEA. Here the CDR3 DNA reads TGCAGCGTTGAGAACAGGGCGGTGAACACTGAAGCTTTCTTT. The encoded protein is CSVENRAVNTEAFF.

The chain joins TRBV7-9 to TRBJ2-1; D unresolved. CDR1 is SEHNR, CDR2 FQNEAQ, per germline (reference sequence). V was shortened by 10 bases and J by 3 bases, with 19 bases between the two germline ends. The CDR3 spans 15 residues. The DNA of the CDR3 is TGTGCCACCGACGGGCGCACAGAAGTCTACAATGAGCAGTTCTTC. Translation: CATDGRTEVYNEQFF.

This clonotype occurred many times. V gene TRBV7-2 combines with J gene TRBJ2-6; D is undetermined. There are 15 residues in the CDR3. V was cut by 5 bases and J by 2 bases, with 10 bases left in between. Germline CDR1 is SGHTA and CDR2 is FQGNSA. CDR3 sequence (DNA): TGTGCCAGCAGCCTACGCTTTACTGGGGCCAACGTCCTGACTTTC. Amino acid sequence: CASSLRFTGANVLTF.

Many counts were recorded for this clonotype. The chain is built from TRBV12-3 or TRBV12-4 and TRBJ1-2; no definite D call. CDR3 length equals 13 residues. V lost 3 bases, J lost 7 bases, and 12 bases lay in between. The CDR3 sequence: CASSLGLGGGYTF. CDR3 DNA sequence: TGTGCCAGCAGTTTGGGTTTGGGTGGTGGCTACACCTTC.

Many counts were recorded for this clonotype. The chain recombines TRBV24-1 with TRBJ2-1; TRBD1 matches 7 bases. The CDR3 covers 16 residues. Trimming cost V 4 bases and J 4 bases; bases outside gene matches: 9. The germline V gene has CDR1 KGHDR and CDR2 SFDVKD. CDR3 coding DNA: TGTGCCACCAGTGACCAGAGACAGGGACATTACAATGAGCAGTTCTTC. Amino acids: CATSDQRQGHYNEQFF.

This clonotype was recorded many times. The CDR3 spells CSVVWLAGGPGNEQFF. Written as DNA, the CDR3 is TGCAGCGTTGTCTGGCTTGCGGGGGGGCCGGGCAATGAGCAGTTCTTC. The chain links TRBV29-1 to TRBJ2-1; 9 bases are shared with TRBD2. J lost 6 bases, V lost 4 bases, and 13 bases had no gene match. CDR3 length: 16 amino acids. CDR1 is SQVTM and CDR2 is ANQGSEA in the germline V gene.

This rearrangement joins TRBV6-5 to TRBJ2-2; 7 bases map to TRBD1. Germline CDR1 MNHEY, CDR2 SVGAGI. V lost 2 bases and J lost 6; bases outside the gene matches: 3. CDR3 size: 14 residues. The CDR3 reads CASSYDRVPGELFF. The CDR3 DNA reads as TGTGCCAGCAGTTACGACAGGGTGCCCGGGGAGCTGTTTTTT.

A few counts support this clonotype. The junction and the germline gene differ at one end; a read error may be behind it. CDR3 sequence reads: CAWSVGAGDNKQFF. CDR3 nucleotide sequence: TGTGCCTGGAGTGTAGGGGCAGGGGACAATAAGCAGTTCTTC. The genes are TRBV30 and TRBJ2-1, with D maybe TRBD1 (6 bases). Germline CDR1 GTSNPN, CDR2 SVGIG (reference sequence). The CDR3 length is 14 residues.

This clonotype was observed at least ten times. V gene TRBV6-5 combines with J gene TRBJ2-7; TRBD1 agrees at 10 bases. Germline V lookup: CDR1 MNHEY, CDR2 SVGAGI. The CDR3 runs to 15 residues. The V gene end was trimmed by 5 bases and the J gene end by 6 bases; junction bases not matched to a gene: 10. The CDR3 coding sequence is TGTGCCAGCAGTCCGACGACAGGGGGCTACGCCGAGCAGTACTTC. Translation: CASSPTTGGYAEQYF.

The rearrangement joins TRBV6-2 or TRBV6-3 to TRBJ2-1; D remains ambiguous. With 6 bases removed from V and 3 bases from J, the gap between germline ends came to 9 bases. The CDR3 runs to 13 residues. Per the germline V gene, CDR1 is MNHEY and CDR2 is SVGEGT. Written as DNA, the CDR3 is TGTGCCAGCAGCACGGAAAGCTACAATGAGCAGTTCTTC. Translated, it gives CASSTESYNEQFF.

On this clonotype: Given a much more abundant clone one base away, this may be a read error. Here the CDR3 reads CASWGTSNTGELFF. DNA for the CDR3: TGCGCCAGCTGGGGGACATCGAACACCGGGGAGCTGTTTTTT. This chain joins TRBV5-1 and TRBJ2-2; maybe TRBD1 (6 bases). The CDR3 consists of 14 residues. The V end was cut by 7 bases, the J end by 0 bases, with 10 bases between. CDR1 and CDR2 from the germline V gene are SGHRS and YFSETQ.

The chain carries TRBV4-1 and TRBJ2-5, with 7 bases aligning to TRBD1. The DNA end favors TRBJ2-7, so the J call may be wrong. This CDR3 has 15 residues. CDR1 is MGHRA, CDR2 YSYEKL, per germline. CDR3 amino acids: CASSEPSTGNYEQYF. Here the CDR3 DNA reads TGCGCCAGCAGCGAACCCTCGACAGGGAACTACGAGCAGTACTTC.

This clonotype was found many times. The chain joins TRBV5-1 to TRBJ2-7; possible D gene TRBD1, 6 bases. The CDR3 spans 15 residues. The V gene lost 4 bases and the J gene lost 0 bases, with 14 bases spanning the gap. Per the germline V gene, CDR1 is SGHRS and CDR2 is YFSETQ. The CDR3 nucleotides are TGCGCCAGCAGCCCACCGGGACATCACTCCTACGAGCAGTACTTC. It is translated as CASSPPGHHSYEQYF.

V is TRBV5-1 and J is TRBJ2-5; D tentatively fits TRBD1 or TRBD2 (5 bases each). Looked up from germline, CDR1 is SGHRS and CDR2 is YFSETQ. This CDR3 comprises 13 residues. V was clipped by 3 bases and J by 5 bases, with 11 bases between them. The CDR3 is CASSSGTLETQYF. CDR3 DNA sequence: TGCGCCAGCAGCTCCGGGACCCTGGAGACCCAGTACTTC.

This clonotype showed up many times. The CDR3 is CASSEVSGGYNEQFF. The CDR3 DNA is TGTGCCAGCAGTGAGGTTAGCGGGGGGTACAATGAGCAGTTCTTC. V and J are TRBV2 and TRBJ2-1; 10 bases map to TRBD2. Germline CDR1 SNHLY, CDR2 FYNNEI. V was pared by 3 bases and J by 4 bases, with 3 bases of the junction left unmatched. The CDR3 is 15 amino acids.